The sequence of this T cell receptor (beta chain) was determined in a study of cytomegalovirus exposure and HLA in healthy donors. Study in general: Early release data held around 80 million unique TCRs from HLA-typed donors.

Broader study findings: A link between a missense DCLRE1C variant and TCR beta V- and J-gene trimming emerged from a later analysis. Earlier analysis looked at TCR beta V segments, and most were productive about 90% or about 30% of the time.

As to this clone: Its antigen is currently unknown.

60 Vbeta and 13 Jbeta primers were used in PCR. Profiling relied on immunoSEQ multiplex PCR, and the TCRdb table lists in-frame clones only, not all of them. The table records 180,000 or so clones, about four fifths of them present only once. Trimming took off 6 bases at V and 4 bases at J, with 9 bases between the two ends. This CDR3 spans 12 amino acids. CDR1 MNHEY and CDR2 SVGAGI come from the germline V gene. The receptor's source is a woman aged 30 to 39 in good health and CMV-seronegative. Sequencing was performed on PBMCs. The rearrangement links TRBV6-5 to TRBJ1-2; perhaps TRBD1 as D (6 bases). The CDR3 loop reads CASREDSYGYTF. CDR3 nucleotides: TGTGCCAGCAGGGAGGACAGCTATGGCTACACCTTC.